This section outlines one T cell receptor (beta chain) sequence together with its context. It has no known antigen specificity. No base quality values were provided; no much bigger clone lies one nucleotide off. Per the germline V gene, ENHRY is the CDR1 and SYGVKD is the CDR2. Deletion took 7 bases off V and 5 bases off J, with a span of 18 bases between the germline ends. The CDR3 measures 15 amino acids from cysteine to phenylalanine. Only CDR3 DNA is held: 45 bases, read in frame from base 1. The treatment or condition label, read with the paper, signifies: allogeneic hematopoietic cell transplantation with graft depleted of TCRalphabeta T cells and CD19 B cells. TCRalphabeta/CD19-depleted allogeneic hematopoietic cell grafts were given to the transplant recipients, all of whom were children. This sample was taken from a study of T-cell reconstitution after alpha-beta-depleted transplantation in children (dated by TCRdb to the mid-2010s). Background on the whole study: The study quantitatively tracked T-cell immune reconstitution after TCRalphabeta/CD19-depleted allogeneic hematopoietic cell transplantation in children using TCR repertoire profiling. Study-level results and caveats: The apparently early alphabetaT-cell count recovery about two months after transplant was reportedly dependent on only several hundred rapidly expanded clones derived from non-depleted graft cells. Hyperexpanded clone frequencies declined over subsequent months; after one year, T-cell counts and TCRbeta diversity were mostly attributed to newly produced T cells. In some patients, high TCRbeta diversity at day 60 was attributed to recipient T cells and intrathymic progenitors that had survived conditioning.

Library preparation employed PCR. Sequencing took place on an Illumina HiSeq 2500. TCR libraries were prepared with molecular barcoding, using unique molecular identifiers to normalize TCRbeta repertoire quantification. TCRdb's own reprocessing of the public reads used fastp at Q25 and MiXCR and kept productive beta chains. Rows matching on CDR3 protein sequence are summarized as one entry with the most common DNA and genes. The sample has about 900,000 distinct CDR3 sequences on record, under 30% of them singletons. The top ten hold approximately 30% of the sample. The material was PBMCs, mostly from graft donor cells, obtained 360 days after TCRalphabeta/CD19-depleted stem cell transplant. The source of this sequence is a boy under two years old who had a stem cell transplant for SCID, so the T cells may come from the graft donor. This receptor chain uses TRBV10-3 and TRBJ1-5; the best D guess is TRBD1, with 6 bases matching. The DNA is TGTGCCATCAATACAGGGAAAGAAGGGGATCAGCCCCAGCATTTT. This yields the protein CAINTGKEGDQPQHF.